This TCR beta chain was recorded in a study of T cell repertoires in cytomegalovirus infection. Using its own MiXCR run on the reads, TCRdb lists one record per CDR3 protein. The sample gives around 130,000 distinct CDR3 sequences, about 24% of which show up once; 34% is in the top ten. This clonotype was counted only a few times. The antigen remains unidentified. The TCR comes from a human donor in good health (CMV status not recorded). Some clones in this sample may be carry-over from other donors' samples. The sample consisted of PBMCs, sequenced either directly or after in vitro stimulation (not recorded which).

The CDR3 nucleotides read TGTGCCAGCAGCTTACACTCTGCGAACACCGGGGAGCTGTTTTTT. As protein: CASSLHSANTGELFF. This chain joins TRBV7-9 and TRBJ2-2; the D is unclear. Germline V gives CDR1 SEHNR, CDR2 FQNEAQ (reference sequence). V dropped 2 bases and J dropped 0 bases, with 7 bases sitting between them. CDR3 length: 15 amino acids.